Following are 30 T cell receptor beta chains from one sample sequenced in a study of blood T cell repertoires in COVID-19. Produced via immunoSEQ multiplex PCR; TCRdb's table is partial and in-frame only. In the table there are around 60,000 clones, more than 70% of which are singletons. What was sequenced was peripheral blood. These receptors all come from a man between 60 and 75 years old with COVID-19, enrolled during active disease.

The rearrangement links TRBV19 to TRBJ1-4, with TRBD1 matching over 7 bases. Germline V lookup: CDR1 LNHDA, CDR2 SQIVND (reference sequence). J lost 7 bases, V lost 6 bases, and 8 bases had no gene match. There are 14 residues in the CDR3. The CDR3 loop is CASRHRGAAEKLFF. The CDR3 bases are TGTGCCAGTAGGCACAGGGGTGCGGCTGAAAAACTGTTTTTT.

The rearrangement uses TRBV19 and TRBJ2-5, with 8 bases that match TRBD1. Per germline, CDR1 LNHDA and CDR2 SQIVND (reference sequence). This CDR3 contains 14 residues. J lost 4 bases, V lost 2 bases, and 3 bases had no gene match. The CDR3 coding sequence is TGTGCCAGTAGTATAAGGACAGGGTCAGAGACCCAGTACTTC. Its protein is CASSIRTGSETQYF.

J is TRBJ2-7 and V is TRBV6-5; 7 bases line up with TRBD1. J lost 3 bases, V lost 5 bases, and 10 bases had no gene match. Germline lookup yields CDR1 MNHEY and CDR2 SVGAGI. The CDR3 has 15 residues. In DNA, the CDR3 is TGTGCCAGCAGTCCTGAAATGGGACAGATCTACGAGCAGTACTTC. Translating gives CASSPEMGQIYEQYF.

The rearrangement joins TRBV9 to TRBJ1-3, with D perhaps matching TRBD1 (6 bases). The CDR3 has 16 residues. The V end was cut by 1 base, the J end by 9 bases, with 20 bases between. From germline, CDR1 is SGDLS and CDR2 YYNGEE. For the CDR3, the DNA is TGTGCCAGCAGCGTAAGCCCCGGCAGGGGCAGCGGCACCATATATTTT. It translates to CASSVSPGRGSGTIYF. Drawing the rest from reference TRBV9 and TRBJ1-3, the complete variable domain is DSGVTQTPKHLITATGQRVTLRCSPRSGDLSVYWYQQSLDQGLQFLIQYYNGEERAKGNILERFSAQQFPDLHSELNLSSLELGDSALYFCASSVSPGRGSGTIYFGEGSWLTVV.

CDR3 amino acids: CASSEAGDRGLAFF. The CDR3 DNA sequence: TGTGCCAGCAGTGAAGCGGGGGACAGGGGGCTAGCTTTCTTT. The V call is TRBV6-1, the J call TRBJ1-1; TRBD1 agrees at 12 bases. Trimming removed 0 bases from V and 10 bases from J; junction bases left unmatched: 3. This CDR3 spans 14 amino acids. CDR1 is MNHNS and CDR2 is SASEGT in the germline V gene.

J is TRBJ1-1 and V is TRBV9, with D possibly matching TRBD1 (5 bases). V dropped 0 bases and J dropped 5 bases, with 11 bases sitting between them. This CDR3 spans 14 amino acids. The germline V gene has CDR1 SGDLS and CDR2 YYNGEE. The CDR3 here is CASSVALGGTEAFF. The CDR3, as DNA: TGTGCCAGCAGCGTAGCTTTGGGGGGGACTGAAGCTTTCTTT.

This chain links TRBV5-6 with TRBJ2-1, with TRBD2 matching over 11 bases. CDR1 and CDR2 (germline): SGHDT, YYEEEE. V shed 0 bases, J shed 6 bases, and the junction held 5 bases outside the gene matches. The CDR3 runs to 16 residues. CDR3 DNA: TGTGCCAGCAGCTTGGATGTTCTAGCGGGGGGCAATGAGCAGTTCTTC. This encodes CASSLDVLAGGNEQFF.

The genes are TRBV6-5 and TRBJ1-1; the D is unclear. The CDR3 runs 13 residues. V was pared by 6 bases and J by 0 bases, with 8 bases between. Germline V CDR1 and CDR2: MNHEY, SVGAGI. This chain's CDR3 is CASRVEVNTEAFF. The CDR3 DNA follows: TGTGCCAGCAGAGTAGAGGTGAACACTGAAGCTTTCTTT.

This rearrangement joins TRBV27 to TRBJ2-1; tentatively, D is TRBD2 (5 bases). Looked up from germline, CDR1 is MNHEY and CDR2 is SMNVEV (reference sequence). V was pared by 6 bases and J by 9 bases, with 15 bases between. CDR3 length equals 13 residues. The CDR3 nucleotides read TGTGCCAGCAGCCGAGGGAGTATTGGTGAGCAGTTCTTC. Translated: CASSRGSIGEQFF.

This chain joins TRBV7-3 and TRBJ1-2, with D unresolved. In germline, CDR1 is SGHTA, CDR2 FQGTGA. The CDR3 spans 12 residues. V was shortened by 2 bases and J by 14 bases, with 15 bases between the two germline ends. The CDR3 here is CASSLGTGARTF. DNA of the CDR3: TGTGCCAGCAGCTTAGGTACGGGTGCACGGACCTTC.

This clone was seen just once. This sequence joins TRBV5-1 and TRBJ1-1, with D perhaps matching TRBD1 (6 bases). From germline, CDR1 is SGHRS and CDR2 YFSETQ. The CDR3 is made up of 15 amino acids. V was clipped by 0 bases and J by 5 bases, with 14 bases between them. CDR3 DNA: TGCGCCAGCAGCTTGGAATCCCGGCAGGGGACTGAAGCTTTCTTT. Translating it yields CASSLESRQGTEAFF.

The chain couples TRBV30 to TRBJ2-1, with 10 bases matching TRBD1. In germline, CDR1 is GTSNPN, CDR2 SVGIG (reference sequence). The CDR3 runs 14 residues. Germline trimming cut 5 bases from V and 2 bases from J; bases unmatched to any gene: 3. CDR3: CAWGTGVTYNEQFF. The CDR3, as DNA: TGTGCCTGGGGGACAGGGGTTACCTACAATGAGCAGTTCTTC.

This clone was seen more than once but under ten times. The gene calls are TRBV2 and TRBJ2-1; 12 positions match TRBD2. The CDR3 is 15 residues long. The V segment lost 5 bases and the J segment 8 bases; nucleotides outside the gene matches: 7. CDR1 and CDR2 (germline): SNHLY, FYNNEI. The CDR3 coding sequence is TGTGCCAGCAGTCCACTAGCGGGGGGCTCTGATGAGCAGTTCTTC. Protein sequence: CASSPLAGGSDEQFF.

This rearrangement joins TRBV2 to TRBJ1-5; 10 bases match TRBD1. The CDR3 runs 14 residues. Per germline, CDR1 SNHLY and CDR2 FYNNEI. Losses at the gene ends were 4 bases for V and 6 bases for J; bases not matched to a gene: 3. For the CDR3, the DNA is TGTGCCAGCAGTGTTAGGACAGGGGGTCAGCCCCAGCATTTT. Its translation: CASSVRTGGQPQHF.

The rearrangement links TRBV29-1 to TRBJ1-5, with TRBD1 identical over 7 bases. The CDR3 spans 14 residues. V lost 0 bases, J lost 4 bases, and 3 bases stayed unmatched. The germline V gene has CDR1 SQVTM and CDR2 ANQGSEA. The CDR3 DNA reads as TGCAGCGTTGAAGAGGCAGGGGGAAATCAGCCCCAGCATTTT. Amino acids: CSVEEAGGNQPQHF.

This chain joins TRBV24-1 and TRBJ1-2; 10 bases are a match to TRBD1. V lost 1 base and J lost 3; bases outside the gene matches: 10. CDR1 is KGHDR and CDR2 is SFDVKD in the germline V gene. The CDR3 sequence is 18 residues long. The CDR3 nucleotides are TGTGCCACCAGTGATTTACCCGGGACAGGGGAACCCTACTATGGCTACACCTTC. Protein: CATSDLPGTGEPYYGYTF.

This clone was found a few times. V gene TRBV5-1 combines with J gene TRBJ2-7, with 7 bases matching TRBD2. The J segment lost 2 bases and the V segment lost 5 bases, leaving 7 bases of the junction unmatched. CDR1 is SGHRS, CDR2 YFSETQ, per germline. The CDR3 has 14 residues. CDR3 sequence reads: CASSNRDYAYEQYF. In DNA form, the CDR3 reads TGCGCCAGCAGTAATCGGGACTATGCCTACGAGCAGTACTTC.

This clone was detected a few times. This rearrangement joins TRBV5-1 to TRBJ1-3, with TRBD1 as a possible D gene (6 bases). Germline lookup yields CDR1 SGHRS and CDR2 YFSETQ. The CDR3 runs 16 residues. Deletions cut 0 bases from V and 2 bases from J, with 12 bases between. The CDR3 nucleotides read TGCGCCAGCAGCTTGGACAGGGAACTGGCTGGAAACACCATATATTTT. Its protein is CASSLDRELAGNTIYF.

CDR3 sequence (DNA): TGTGCCAGCAGCTTGCCGGGGGGCAATCAGCCCCAGCATTTT. As protein: CASSLPGGNQPQHF. V usage is TRBV5-5 and J usage is TRBJ1-5; a possible D gene is TRBD1 (5 bases). Per germline, CDR1 SGHKS and CDR2 YYEKEE (reference sequence). V gave up 1 base and J gave up 2 bases, with 7 bases separating them. The CDR3 has 14 residues.

CDR3 DNA: TGCGCCAGCAGCTTGCCGGGACAGGGTAACACCGGGGAGCTGTTTTTT. Translated: CASSLPGQGNTGELFF. V and J are TRBV5-1 and TRBJ2-2; 9 nucleotides agree with TRBD1. The CDR3 spans 16 residues. V lost 1 base to trimming and J lost 2 bases; unmatched junction nucleotides: 3. Germline-derived CDR1 and CDR2 are SGHRS and YFSETQ.

The rearrangement joins TRBV7-9 to TRBJ1-2; 7 bases align to TRBD1. The CDR3 is made up of 15 amino acids. Looked up from germline, CDR1 is SEHNR and CDR2 is FQNEAQ (reference sequence). The V gene end was trimmed by 4 bases and the J gene end by 8 bases; junction bases not matched to a gene: 13. This CDR3 is CASSSAGQASWGYTF. For the CDR3, the DNA is TGTGCCAGCAGCTCAGCCGGACAGGCCTCCTGGGGCTACACCTTC. The entire variable domain, with the rest obtained from reference TRBV7-9 and TRBJ1-2, is as follows: DTGVSQNPRHKITKRGQNVTFRCDPISEHNRLYWYRQTLGQGPEFLTYFQNEAQLEKSRLLSDRFSAERPKGSFSTLEIQRTEQGDSAMYLCASSSAGQASWGYTFGSGTRLTVV.

The chain uses TRBV5-1 and TRBJ2-5, with 8 bases fitting TRBD1. Trimming cost V 4 bases and J 5 bases; bases outside gene matches: 13. Germline assignment: CDR1 SGHRS and CDR2 YFSETQ. The CDR3 spans 16 residues. The CDR3 DNA reads as TGCGCCAGCAGCCCAGCATCCCAGGGGGCCGGTGAGACCCAGTACTTC. This encodes CASSPASQGAGETQYF.

The gene calls are TRBV5-4 and TRBJ2-2, with 8 bases that match TRBD2. J was trimmed by 0 bases and V by 2 bases; bases with no gene match: 3. The CDR3 spans 16 residues. The germline gives CDR1 SGHNT, CDR2 YYREEE (reference sequence). This CDR3 reads CASSFGAGANTGELFF. In DNA, the CDR3 is TGTGCCAGCAGCTTTGGAGCGGGGGCGAACACCGGGGAGCTGTTTTTT.

The chain carries TRBV6-5 and TRBJ1-5; tentatively, D is TRBD1 (5 bases). The CDR3 totals 12 residues. Trimming took 9 bases from V and 6 from J, leaving 12 bases between them. Per the germline V gene, CDR1 is MNHEY and CDR2 is SVGAGI. CDR3 protein: CASWGDGQPQHF. The CDR3 DNA reads as TGTGCCAGTTGGGGGGATGGTCAGCCCCAGCATTTT.

This clone occurred a few times. The V gene is TRBV11-2, the J gene TRBJ2-7; 9 bases line up with TRBD1. CDR1 and CDR2 from the germline V gene are SGHAT and FQNNGV. Trimming cost V 3 bases and J 3 bases; bases outside gene matches: 6. CDR3 length equals 15 residues. CDR3 amino acids: CASSFPGTGIYEQYF. CDR3 nucleotide sequence: TGTGCCAGCAGCTTTCCCGGGACAGGGATCTACGAGCAGTACTTC.

The rearrangement joins TRBV5-6 to TRBJ1-3; maybe TRBD1 (6 bases). Looked up from germline, CDR1 is SGHDT and CDR2 is YYEEEE. The V end was cut by 3 bases, the J end by 0 bases, with 10 bases between. This CDR3 is built from 15 residues. The CDR3 loop reads CASSYGQISGNTIYF. CDR3 in DNA: TGTGCCAGCAGCTACGGACAGATCTCTGGAAACACCATATATTTT.

A single count supports this clone. The chain carries TRBV7-9 and TRBJ1-1; 9 bases map to TRBD1. The CDR3 covers 17 residues. The V segment lost 5 bases and the J segment 0 bases; nucleotides outside the gene matches: 10. The V gene's germline CDR1 is SEHNR and CDR2 FQNEAQ (reference sequence). The CDR3 bases are TGTGCCAGCAGCCCACGGCCCGGACAGGGGATGAACACTGAAGCTTTCTTT. Translating gives CASSPRPGQGMNTEAFF.

The rearrangement links TRBV19 to TRBJ1-2; D unclear. This CDR3 spans 16 amino acids. Germline V gene data show CDR1 as LNHDA and CDR2 as SQIVND (reference sequence). Trimming stripped 1 base from V and 7 bases from J, with 19 bases between. In DNA, the CDR3 is TGTGCCAGTAGTATAGTAGGAGGAAACGGCCGGTTTGGCTACACCTTC. Protein: CASSIVGGNGRFGYTF.

This clone is a singleton in its sample. The gene calls are TRBV7-3 and TRBJ1-6; TRBD1 aligns across 7 bases. There are 16 residues in the CDR3. CDR1 SGHTA and CDR2 FQGTGA come from the germline V gene. Losses at the gene ends were 3 bases for V and 5 bases for J; bases not matched to a gene: 7. In DNA form, the CDR3 reads TGTGCCAGCAGCTTGTACGGACAGGTGAATAATTCACCCCTCCACTTT. Translation: CASSLYGQVNNSPLHF.

CDR3 DNA: TGTGCCAGCAGCTTAACGGCTAGTTCCTATGAGCAGTTCTTC. Translating gives CASSLTASSYEQFF. This chain connects TRBV7-3 to TRBJ2-1; D remains ambiguous. The V gene lost 0 bases and the J gene lost 8 bases, with 11 bases spanning the gap. The CDR3 length is 14 residues. Germline assignment: CDR1 SGHTA and CDR2 FQGTGA.